This is a list of T cell receptor beta chains from one sample in a study of blood T cell repertoires in COVID-19. The data were produced by immunoSEQ multiplex PCR, yet TCRdb's version contains in-frame clones alone and is incomplete. The data hold about 220,000 clones, with roughly 89% observed a single time. Sequencing was carried out using PBMCs or T cells enriched from blood (not recorded which). These receptors originate from a middle-aged woman who had recovered from COVID-19. CDR3s include the opening cysteine and the closing phenylalanine or tryptophan. The D gene is left open where the match is weak. Size is omitted from some rows. Given values are once, few, many or a class for expanded clones.

D	V	size	J	CDR3	DNA
.	TRBV5-1	few	TRBJ2-1	CASSPAFGVAFTHNEQFF	TGCGCCAGCAGCCCGGCCTTCGGGGTCGCGTTTACCCACAATGAGCAGTTCTTC
.	TRBV12-3/TRBV12-4	once	TRBJ1-2	CASSLGGSYGYTF	TGTGCCAGCAGTTTGGGGGGAAGCTATGGCTACACCTTC
.	TRBV27	many	TRBJ2-6	CASSSNSGANVLTF	TGTGCCAGCAGTTCAAACTCTGGGGCCAACGTCCTGACTTTC
TRBD1	TRBV18	.	TRBJ1-1	CASSRDRSNTEAFF	TGTGCCAGCTCAAGGGACAGGTCGAACACTGAAGCTTTCTTT
.	TRBV4-2	.	TRBJ2-1	CASSQDTRSGPREQFF	TGTGCCAGCAGCCAAGATACTCGGAGCGGCCCTCGGGAGCAGTTCTTC
.	TRBV3-1/TRBV3-2	.	TRBJ2-1	CASSQDAPGEQFF	TGTGCCAGCAGCCAAGACGCGCCCGGGGAGCAGTTCTTC
.	TRBV5-1	.	TRBJ1-1	CASSLSGGGTNTEAFF	TGCGCCAGCAGCTTGTCGGGTGGGGGGACTAACACTGAAGCTTTCTTT
.	TRBV25-1	.	TRBJ1-2	CASSEPDKGYTF	TGTGCCAGCAGTGAGCCGGACAAGGGCTACACCTTC
.	TRBV18	.	TRBJ1-1	CASSPGRRDTEAFF	TGTGCCAGCTCACCAGGGAGAAGGGACACTGAAGCTTTCTTT
.	TRBV30	.	TRBJ1-5	CAWGSRGDGNQPQHF	TGTGCCTGGGGTAGCCGCGGCGACGGAAACCAGCCCCAGCATTTT
.	TRBV5-1	few	TRBJ2-2	CASSPDGGRDTGELFF	TGCGCCAGCAGCCCGGACGGAGGCCGAGACACCGGGGAGCTGTTTTTT
TRBD1	TRBV6-2/TRBV6-3	.	TRBJ2-5	CASSDNRGLMETQYF	TGTGCCAGCAGTGATAACAGGGGGCTTATGGAGACCCAGTACTTC
.	TRBV28	.	TRBJ1-2	CASSLISQPTGYTF	TGTGCCAGCAGTTTAATTTCCCAACCAACAGGCTACACCTTC
TRBD1	TRBV5-1	.	TRBJ2-3	CASSLGQGADTQYF	TGCGCCAGCAGCTTGGGACAGGGCGCAGATACGCAGTATTTT
TRBD1	TRBV7-9	.	TRBJ1-4	CASSLLQGANSNEKLFF	TGTGCCAGCAGCTTACTGCAGGGGGCGAATTCTAATGAAAAACTGTTTTTT
TRBD2	TRBV27	.	TRBJ2-2	CASSLRTRGTGELFF	TGTGCCAGCAGCCTCAGGACTAGGGGCACCGGGGAGCTGTTTTTT
TRBD1	TRBV5-6	once	TRBJ2-2	CASSLRDSRRELFF	TGTGCCAGCAGCTTACGGGACAGCCGACGGGAGCTGTTTTTT
TRBD1	TRBV18	.	TRBJ2-3	CASSREQGATDMQYF	TGTGCCAGCTCACGGGAACAGGGGGCAACAGATATGCAGTATTTT
TRBD2	TRBV5-1	.	TRBJ2-1	CASSLGLAGSSEQFF	TGCGCCAGCAGCTTGGGACTAGCGGGAAGCAGTGAGCAGTTCTTC
TRBD2	TRBV11-2	.	TRBJ2-7	CASSLAGLGLSEQYF	TGTGCCAGCAGCTTAGCGGGACTAGGCCTCTCCGAGCAGTACTTC
TRBD1	TRBV28	once	TRBJ1-4	CASSLWDRGPAREKLFF	TGTGCCAGCAGTTTATGGGACAGGGGTCCCGCAAGGGAAAAACTGTTTTTT
.	TRBV29-1	.	TRBJ2-7	CSVPFFRYEQYF	TGCAGCGTTCCCTTCTTCCGCTACGAGCAGTACTTC
TRBD1	TRBV28	few	TRBJ2-7	CASTYRTGSYEQYF	TGTGCCAGCACTTATCGGACAGGTTCCTACGAGCAGTACTTC
.	TRBV30	once	TRBJ1-4	CAWSVGGSNEKLFF	TGTGCCTGGAGTGTAGGGGGTTCCAATGAAAAACTGTTTTTT